Following are 30 T cell receptor beta chains from one sample sequenced in a study of blood T cell repertoires in COVID-19. Assay: immunoSEQ multiplex PCR; the TCRdb copy retains only in-frame clones and omits some. The data show approximately 90,000 clones, 86% seen once. Sequencing was carried out using peripheral blood. The source of these receptors is a man older than 75 with active or convalescent COVID-19.

The gene calls are TRBV19 and TRBJ2-1, with TRBD2 identical over 8 bases. Germline values: CDR1 LNHDA, CDR2 SQIVND (reference sequence). V was clipped by 7 bases and J by 4 bases; unmatched bases: 12. CDR3 length: 16 residues. As DNA, the CDR3 is TGTGCCAGTACCCTCACCCCGGGGGGGAATTACAATGAGCAGTTCTTC. Amino acids: CASTLTPGGNYNEQFF.

This chain uses TRBV4-2 with TRBJ2-7, with 11 positions matching TRBD2. Germline CDR1 is LGHNA and CDR2 is YNFKEQ. This CDR3 has 16 amino acids. The V and J ends lost 2 bases and 5 bases, in that order; junction bases with no gene match: 8. CDR3: CASSQLLAGGGDEQYF. CDR3 nucleotide sequence: TGTGCCAGCAGCCAACTCCTAGCGGGAGGAGGAGACGAGCAGTACTTC.

The V and J genes are TRBV6-1 and TRBJ2-3; TRBD2 aligns across 7 bases. After removal of 3 bases from V and 7 bases from J, the junction contained 4 bases not matched to a gene. The CDR3 totals 13 residues. In germline, CDR1 is MNHNS, CDR2 SASEGT. For the CDR3, the DNA is TGTGCCAGCAGTGACGGGAGGTTAAATACGCAGTATTTT. Its translation: CASSDGRLNTQYF.

The chain links TRBV9 to TRBJ2-7; the match to TRBD1 covers 7 bases. Germline CDR1 SGDLS, CDR2 YYNGEE. The CDR3 contains 14 residues. The trim removed 4 bases at V and 3 bases at J, leaving 7 bases unmatched. The CDR3 DNA sequence: TGTGCCAGCAGCCTACAGGGGACGGGCTACGAGCAGTACTTC. Translating gives CASSLQGTGYEQYF.

The rearrangement links TRBV25-1 to TRBJ2-7; 10 nucleotides agree with TRBD2. Germline V gives CDR1 MGHDK, CDR2 SYGVNS. The CDR3 has 15 residues. V lost 3 bases to trimming and J lost 7 bases; unmatched junction nucleotides: 9. The DNA for the CDR3 is TGTGCCAGCAGTGACAGCGGGAGGGCCTTCGGGGAGCAGTACTTC. Encoded protein: CASSDSGRAFGEQYF.

The chain recombines TRBV3-1 (or the pseudogene TRBV3-2) with TRBJ1-2; D is unclear. Germline V lookup: CDR1 LGHDT, CDR2 YNNKEL (reference sequence). V lost 4 bases, J lost 9 bases, and 12 bases lay in between. There are 12 residues in the CDR3. The CDR3 DNA reads as TGTGCCAGCAGCCTCCTCCAGAGGAGCTACACCTTC. Translated, it gives CASSLLQRSYTF.

This clone was picked up one time. V usage is TRBV18 and J usage is TRBJ2-5; maybe TRBD2 (5 bases). The CDR3 extends over 14 amino acids. Germline V CDR1 and CDR2: KGHSH, LQKENI. Trimming cost V 2 bases and J 1 base, with 8 bases left between them. The CDR3 DNA reads TGTGCCAGCTCACCATTCGGAGGCCAAGAGACCCAGTACTTC. Protein product: CASSPFGGQETQYF.

This sequence joins TRBV2 and TRBJ2-1; 10 positions agree with TRBD2. The CDR3 has 15 amino acids. CDR1 and CDR2 from the germline V gene are SNHLY and FYNNEI. V was clipped by 4 bases and J by 7 bases; unmatched bases: 7. CDR3 coding DNA: TGTGCCAGCAGTGCAGGACTAGCGGAGGGAAATGAGCAGTTCTTC. It specifies CASSAGLAEGNEQFF.

The genes are TRBV3-1 (or the pseudogene TRBV3-2) and TRBJ2-1, with 7 bases that match TRBD2. The trim removed 3 bases at V and 6 bases at J, leaving 2 bases unmatched. The germline CDR1 and CDR2 sequences are LGHDT and YNNKEL (reference sequence). This CDR3 region has 13 residues. CDR3 residues: CASSQASGNEQFF. The CDR3 DNA reads as TGTGCCAGCAGCCAGGCTAGCGGCAATGAGCAGTTCTTC.

In this sample, this clone turned up once. The chain is built from TRBV19 and TRBJ2-1; 9 bases fit TRBD2. The CDR3 contains 16 residues. The germline gives CDR1 LNHDA, CDR2 SQIVND (reference sequence). The V and J ends lost 1 base and 7 bases, in that order; junction bases with no gene match: 8. The DNA for the CDR3 is TGTGCCAGTAGTATAGCTATAGCGGGAGTTCGTAATGAGCAGTTCTTC. Its protein is CASSIAIAGVRNEQFF. Complete variable domain (other parts from reference TRBV19 and TRBJ2-1): DGGITQSPKYLFRKEGQNVTLSCEQNLNHDAMYWYRQDPGQGLRLIYYSQIVNDFQKGDIAEGYSVSREKKESFPLTVTSAQKNPTAFYLCASSIAIAGVRNEQFFGPGTRLTVL.

The rearrangement uses TRBV6-5 and TRBJ1-4; 9 bases agree with TRBD1. V lost 6 bases to trimming and J lost 7 bases; unmatched junction nucleotides: 6. Germline V CDR1 and CDR2: MNHEY, SVGAGI. This CDR3 is built from 14 residues. DNA of the CDR3: TGTGCCAGCAGAATGGGACAGGGTGGTGAAAAACTGTTTTTT. This codes for CASRMGQGGEKLFF.

The chain couples TRBV20-1 to TRBJ2-6; 7 bases line up with TRBD2. Trimming removed 3 bases from V and 4 bases from J; junction bases left unmatched: 9. The CDR3 is 16 amino acids. Germline loops: CDR1 DFQATT, CDR2 SNEGSKA (reference sequence). CDR3 loop: CSASAERDRGANVLTF. For the CDR3, the DNA is TGCAGTGCTAGTGCTGAGCGGGATAGGGGGGCCAACGTCCTGACTTTC.

As to this clone: An end of the junction differs from the germline gene, which may be a read error. This chain connects TRBV7-7 to TRBJ2-5, with TRBD2 matching over 12 bases. This CDR3 spans 15 amino acids. CDR1 is SSHAT and CDR2 is FNYEAQ in the germline V gene (reference sequence). The CDR3 DNA follows: TGTGCTAGCAGCTTAGGACTAGCGGGACAAGAGACCCAGTACTTC. As protein: CASSLGLAGQETQYF.

The genes are TRBV19 and TRBJ2-3; 8 bases match TRBD2. CDR1 and CDR2 (germline): LNHDA, SQIVND (reference sequence). The junction had 6 bases not matched to a gene; V was cut back by 4 bases and J by 6 bases. The CDR3 spans 14 residues. CDR3: CASSNRGRLDTQYF. The CDR3 nucleotides read TGTGCCAGTAGTAATCGCGGGAGGCTGGATACGCAGTATTTT.

The rearrangement uses TRBV6-5 and TRBJ1-2, with D perhaps TRBD1 (6 bases). Trimming cost V 6 bases and J 6 bases, with 14 bases left between them. Germline CDR1 MNHEY, CDR2 SVGAGI. The CDR3 spans 13 residues. CDR3: CASSLDRLDGYTF. The CDR3 DNA is TGTGCCAGCAGCCTAGACAGGCTTGATGGCTACACCTTC.

This clone appeared a few times. The gene calls are TRBV7-6 and TRBJ2-1, with 10 bases lining up with TRBD2. V shed 1 base and J 3 bases; nucleotides not matched to a gene: 6. Per germline, CDR1 SGHVS and CDR2 FNYEAQ. The CDR3 length is 17 residues. As DNA, the CDR3 is TGTGCCAGCAGCTTAGGGAGGGGACTAGCGCTCTACAATGAGCAGTTCTTC. Translation: CASSLGRGLALYNEQFF.

This sequence joins TRBV7-2 and TRBJ2-7; 8 nucleotides agree with TRBD2. The CDR3 covers 14 residues. Looked up from germline, CDR1 is SGHTA and CDR2 is FQGNSA. Trimming cost V 5 bases and J 3 bases; bases outside gene matches: 6. In DNA form, the CDR3 reads TGTGCCAGCAGCACTAGCGGTTCCCTCTACGAGCAGTACTTC. The encoded protein is CASSTSGSLYEQYF.

V gene TRBV7-3 combines with J gene TRBJ2-1; 7 bases line up with TRBD2. The V and J ends lost 2 bases and 3 bases, in that order; junction bases with no gene match: 4. This CDR3 comprises 15 residues. Germline CDR1 SGHTA, CDR2 FQGTGA. The DNA for the CDR3 is TGTGCCAGCAGCTTAGGCGGGAGCCTCTACAATGAGCAGTTCTTC. It specifies CASSLGGSLYNEQFF.

The table lists this clone with a count of one. The DNA of the CDR3 is TGTGCCAGCAGCACCCGCGCCGGACTTTTCAATCAGCCCCAGCATTTT. Protein product: CASSTRAGLFNQPQHF. This rearrangement joins TRBV7-8 to TRBJ1-5; no reliable D call. CDR1 is SGHVS and CDR2 is FQNEAQ in the germline V gene. This CDR3 region has 16 residues. Trimming removed 5 bases at V and 3 bases at J, with 17 bases between.

CDR3 amino acids: CASSYFGEGSYEQYF. Written as DNA, the CDR3 is TGTGCCAGCAGTTACTTTGGGGAGGGGTCCTACGAGCAGTACTTC. The rearrangement joins TRBV6-5 to TRBJ2-7; 7 nucleotides line up with TRBD2. CDR3 length: 15 residues. Trimming removed 1 base from V and 1 base from J; junction bases left unmatched: 4. From germline, CDR1 is MNHEY and CDR2 SVGAGI.

The V and J genes are TRBV19 and TRBJ2-1; 7 nucleotides align to TRBD2. From germline, CDR1 is LNHDA and CDR2 SQIVND (reference sequence). The CDR3 covers 13 residues. J was trimmed by 10 bases and V by 0 bases; bases with no gene match: 3. The DNA for the CDR3 is TGTGCCAGTAGTATAGATGGGCGGGAGGAGCAGTTCTTC. Encoded protein: CASSIDGREEQFF. The whole variable domain, filled in from reference TRBV19 and TRBJ2-1, reads DGGITQSPKYLFRKEGQNVTLSCEQNLNHDAMYWYRQDPGQGLRLIYYSQIVNDFQKGDIAEGYSVSREKKESFPLTVTSAQKNPTAFYLCASSIDGREEQFFGPGTRLTVL.

This chain uses TRBV6-5 with TRBJ1-2, with a weak D call TRBD1 (5 bases). Trimming took 6 bases from V and 8 from J, leaving 10 bases between them. Looked up from germline, CDR1 is MNHEY and CDR2 is SVGAGI. CDR3 size: 11 residues. CDR3: CASSPGEGYTF. CDR3 sequence (DNA): TGTGCCAGCAGCCCGGGGGAGGGCTACACCTTC.

This clone came up once. V is TRBV3-1 (or the pseudogene TRBV3-2) and J is TRBJ1-1; D is possibly TRBD1 (5 bases). CDR3 length equals 13 residues. Looked up from germline, CDR1 is LGHDT and CDR2 is YNNKEL (reference sequence). V dropped 2 bases and J dropped 4 bases, with 8 bases sitting between them. The CDR3 DNA sequence: TGTGCCAGCAGCCAACCCGGGGGCACTGAAGCTTTCTTT. It yields the protein CASSQPGGTEAFF.

CDR3 amino acids: CASSPSSGGETQYF. CDR3 nucleotides: TGTGCCAGCTCACCCTCCTCGGGGGGAGAGACCCAGTACTTC. The chain couples TRBV18 to TRBJ2-5; TRBD2 agrees at 7 bases. The CDR3 loop spans 14 amino acids. Germline trimming cut 3 bases from V and 4 bases from J; bases unmatched to any gene: 5. Germline V lookup: CDR1 KGHSH, CDR2 LQKENI. The full variable domain, in which reference TRBV18 and TRBJ2-5 provide the parts outside the CDR3, is NAGVMQNPRHLVRRRGQEARLRCSPMKGHSHVYWYRQLPEEGLKFMVYLQKENIIDESGMPKERFSAEFPKEGPSILRIQQVVRGDSAAYFCASSPSSGGETQYFGPGTRLLVL.

J is TRBJ2-7 and V is TRBV29-1, with 10 bases aligning to TRBD2. J was trimmed by 2 bases and V by 5 bases; bases with no gene match: 6. The CDR3 length is 14 residues. Per germline, CDR1 SQVTM and CDR2 ANQGSEA. CDR3 amino acids: CSVKRLAGAYEQYF. DNA of the CDR3: TGCAGCGTTAAACGACTAGCGGGTGCCTACGAGCAGTACTTC.

The chain has TRBV7-9 and TRBJ2-1; D gene unclear. V was shortened by 1 base and J by 9 bases, with 10 bases between the two germline ends. The V gene's germline CDR1 is SEHNR and CDR2 FQNEAQ (reference sequence). This CDR3 has 13 residues. CDR3 DNA: TGTGCCAGCAGCTTAGTCGAGCGAAGTGAGCAGTTCTTC. Protein product: CASSLVERSEQFF.

CDR3 residues: CAISEYRGSEQFF. DNA for the CDR3: TGTGCCATCAGTGAGTATAGGGGCAGTGAGCAGTTCTTC. J is TRBJ2-1 and V is TRBV10-3; weak D call: TRBD1 (5 bases). V lost 1 base and J lost 9, with 10 bases in between. CDR1 is ENHRY and CDR2 is SYGVKD in the germline V gene. The CDR3 covers 13 residues.

This chain uses TRBV5-4 with TRBJ2-1; the match to TRBD2 covers 13 bases. Germline CDR1 and CDR2: SGHNT and YYREEE (reference sequence). J gave up 2 bases and V 4 bases, and 3 bases lay outside the gene matches. CDR3 length equals 16 residues. CDR3 coding DNA: TGTGCCAGCAGCAAGGGACTAGCGGGGACCTACAATGAGCAGTTCTTC. Translated, it gives CASSKGLAGTYNEQFF.

The chain recombines TRBV2 with TRBJ2-5; tentatively, D is TRBD2 (6 bases). Germline V gene lookup returns CDR1 SNHLY and CDR2 FYNNEI. The CDR3 spans 17 residues. V dropped 1 base and J dropped 5 bases, with 20 bases sitting between them. CDR3 sequence: CASSEGASVGSRETQYF. Here the CDR3 DNA reads TGTGCCAGCAGTGAAGGAGCTAGCGTAGGGTCGCGGGAGACCCAGTACTTC. Complete variable domain (other parts from reference TRBV2 and TRBJ2-5): EPEVTQTPSHQVTQMGQEVILRCVPISNHLYFYWYRQILGQKVEFLVSFYNNEISEKSEIFDDQFSVERPDGSNFTLKIRSTKLEDSAMYFCASSEGASVGSRETQYFGPGTRLLVL.

This chain connects TRBV18 to TRBJ1-5; D is possibly TRBD1 (5 bases). The V end lost 3 bases, the J end lost 7 bases, and 19 bases lay between the germline ends. This CDR3 contains 16 residues. CDR1 and CDR2 (germline): KGHSH, LQKENI. Here the CDR3 DNA reads TGTGCCAGCTCACCCCCTGGGGGAGGGTCGGGCCAGCCCCAGCATTTT. Its protein product is CASSPPGGGSGQPQHF.